Listed here are 4 T cell receptor beta chains from one sample, sequenced in a study of CD8 T cells in Susac syndrome. The authors reverse transcribed roughly 0.5 to 1 ug RNA with random hexamers. Each CDR3 protein gets one entry after TCRdb re-called the immunoSEQ multiplex PCR reads with MiXCR. The sample lists some 76,000 distinct CDR3 sequences; 90% to 95% were seen once. Sequencing was performed on CD8+ T cells from PBMCs. Source of these receptors: a human donor with multiple sclerosis.

This rearrangement joins TRBV5-6 to TRBJ2-1, with 12 bases aligning to TRBD2. J lost 8 bases, V lost 4 bases, and 13 bases had no gene match. This CDR3 contains 17 residues. The V gene's germline CDR1 is SGHDT and CDR2 YYEEEE. This chain's CDR3 is CASSTRELAGGYDEQFF. In DNA, the CDR3 is TGTGCCAGCAGCACACGGGAGCTAGCGGGAGGGTACGATGAGCAGTTCTTC. Together with reference TRBV5-6 and TRBJ2-1, the CDR3 gives the full variable domain: DAGVTQSPTHLIKTRGQQVTLRCSPKSGHDTVSWYQQALGQGPQFIFQYYEEEERQRGNFPDRFSGHQFPNYSSELNVNALLLGDSALYLCASSTRELAGGYDEQFFGPGTRLTVL.

V is TRBV12-3 or TRBV12-4 and J is TRBJ2-5; no clear D. The CDR3 contains 14 residues. Trimming pared 0 bases from V and 4 bases from J, leaving 9 bases between. The DNA for the CDR3 is TGTGCCAGCAGTTTAGCGGGTGTTGGAGAGACCCAGTACTTC. Translation gives CASSLAGVGETQYF.

The rearrangement joins TRBV9 to TRBJ2-2, with D possibly TRBD1 on 5 matching bases. V gave up 1 base and J gave up 10 bases, with 8 bases separating them. The V gene's germline CDR1 is SGDLS and CDR2 YYNGEE. CDR3 length: 12 amino acids. The CDR3 DNA reads as TGTGCCAGCAGCGTACAGGGCGAGGAGCTGTTTTTT. This codes for CASSVQGEELFF.

The chain uses TRBV19 and TRBJ1-5, with 7 bases lining up with TRBD1. Per the germline V gene, CDR1 is LNHDA and CDR2 is SQIVND (reference sequence). This CDR3 is 15 amino acids long. V gave up 9 bases and J gave up 2 bases; unmatched junction bases: 10. In nucleotides, the CDR3 is TGTGCCAGCTGTCCCCAGGGGGGTGGCAATCAGCCCCAGCATTTT. This sequence encodes CASCPQGGGNQPQHF.